This is a list of T cell receptor beta chains from one sample in a study of T cells after somatic rescue of genetic block. TCRdb's copy holds only in-frame clones and misses some; the assay was immunoSEQ multiplex PCR. The sample includes 80,000 to 90,000 clones, around 89% of them seen just once. Sequenced input: peripheral blood mononuclear cells (PBMCs). The source is a woman aged 18-35 years. The CDR3 runs from the conserved cysteine through the conserved F or W. Each record gives: clone size, D gene, J gene, CDR3 length, V gene, CDR3 protein, CDR3 DNA. A D gene is named only where the DNA matches it firmly. Size tells how often a clone was seen (once, few, many) or the class of an expanded clone, and some rows leave it out.

abundance: -; d_gene: -; j_gene: TRBJ2-3; len: 15; v_gene: TRBV7-9; CDR3aa: CASSLGGRTGDTQYF; CDR3nt: TGTGCCAGCAGCTTAGGCGGGAGGACAGGGGATACGCAGTATTTT
abundance: once; d_gene: -; j_gene: TRBJ2-5; len: 12; v_gene: TRBV6-5; CDR3aa: CASSPSAETQYF; CDR3nt: TGTGCCAGCAGTCCCTCGGCGGAGACCCAGTACTTC
abundance: -; d_gene: -; j_gene: TRBJ2-3; len: 14; v_gene: TRBV27; CDR3aa: CASTKTPSTDTQYF; CDR3nt: TGTGCCAGCACCAAGACCCCTAGCACAGATACGCAGTATTTT
abundance: once; d_gene: -; j_gene: TRBJ2-7; len: 14; v_gene: TRBV28; CDR3aa: CASTTRPVFYEQYF; CDR3nt: TGTGCCAGCACCACAAGACCGGTCTTTTACGAGCAGTACTTC
abundance: -; d_gene: -; j_gene: TRBJ1-2; len: 14; v_gene: TRBV18; CDR3aa: CASSPPGRLDGYTF; CDR3nt: TGTGCCAGCTCACCCCCCGGCAGGCTTGATGGCTACACCTTC
abundance: -; d_gene: TRBD2; j_gene: TRBJ2-1; len: 14; v_gene: TRBV7-9; CDR3aa: CASSGLAPYNEQFF; CDR3nt: TGTGCCAGCAGCGGACTAGCGCCCTACAATGAGCAGTTCTTC
abundance: -; d_gene: -; j_gene: TRBJ1-5; len: 14; v_gene: TRBV30; CDR3aa: CAWSGGSRNQPQHF; CDR3nt: TGTGCCTGGAGCGGCGGGAGCAGGAATCAGCCCCAGCATTTT
abundance: once; d_gene: -; j_gene: TRBJ2-7; len: 14; v_gene: TRBV4-1; CDR3aa: CASSQPGPLYEQYF; CDR3nt: TGCGCCAGCAGCCAACCAGGTCCGCTATACGAGCAGTACTTC
abundance: -; d_gene: -; j_gene: TRBJ1-1; len: 14; v_gene: TRBV5-1; CDR3aa: CASSLAGAESEAFF; CDR3nt: TGCGCCAGCAGCTTGGCGGGGGCTGAGAGTGAAGCTTTCTTT
abundance: once; d_gene: TRBD1; j_gene: TRBJ1-5; len: 14; v_gene: TRBV29-1; CDR3aa: CSVMKDTGDQPQHF; CDR3nt: TGCAGCGTCATGAAGGACACAGGGGATCAGCCCCAGCATTTT
abundance: -; d_gene: TRBD2; j_gene: TRBJ2-1; len: 15; v_gene: TRBV6-5; CDR3aa: CASSPVAGGQVEQFF; CDR3nt: TGTGCCAGCAGTCCCGTAGCGGGAGGGCAGGTGGAGCAGTTCTTC
abundance: -; d_gene: TRBD2; j_gene: TRBJ2-7; len: 18; v_gene: TRBV27; CDR3aa: CASSEGLAGYSGSYEQYF; CDR3nt: TGTGCCAGCAGTGAGGGACTAGCGGGATATTCCGGGTCCTACGAGCAGTACTTC
abundance: -; d_gene: -; j_gene: TRBJ1-3; len: 16; v_gene: TRBV4-1; CDR3aa: CASSQPRWVSGNTIYF; CDR3nt: TGCGCCAGCAGCCAACCGAGGTGGGTGTCTGGAAACACCATATATTTT
abundance: once; d_gene: -; j_gene: TRBJ1-5; len: 13; v_gene: TRBV27; CDR3aa: CASSLRGNQPQHF; CDR3nt: TGTGCCAGCAGTTTAAGAGGGAATCAGCCCCAGCATTTT
abundance: -; d_gene: -; j_gene: TRBJ2-4; len: 13; v_gene: TRBV19; CDR3aa: CASNSADKNIQYF; CDR3nt: TGTGCCAGTAATTCAGCGGACAAAAACATTCAGTACTTC
abundance: -; d_gene: -; j_gene: TRBJ2-3; len: 15; v_gene: TRBV7-9; CDR3aa: CASSFKKGGADTQYF; CDR3nt: TGTGCCAGCAGCTTTAAGAAGGGAGGAGCAGATACGCAGTATTTT
abundance: -; d_gene: -; j_gene: TRBJ1-5; len: 14; v_gene: TRBV10-3; CDR3aa: CAISDAITDQPQHF; CDR3nt: TGTGCCATCAGTGATGCCATTACCGATCAGCCCCAGCATTTT
abundance: -; d_gene: -; j_gene: TRBJ2-7; len: 12; v_gene: TRBV18; CDR3aa: CASSPKGYEQYF; CDR3nt: TGTGCCAGCTCACCGAAGGGCTACGAGCAGTACTTC
abundance: -; d_gene: -; j_gene: TRBJ2-7; len: 13; v_gene: TRBV19; CDR3aa: CASSIKPRYEQYF; CDR3nt: TGTGCCAGTAGTATAAAACCTCGATACGAGCAGTACTTC
abundance: -; d_gene: -; j_gene: TRBJ2-3; len: 13; v_gene: TRBV4-3; CDR3aa: CASSQLASDTQYF; CDR3nt: TGCGCCAGCAGCCAGCTCGCCTCCGATACGCAGTATTTT
abundance: once; d_gene: -; j_gene: TRBJ2-2; len: 15; v_gene: TRBV28; CDR3aa: CASSLPIGRAGELFF; CDR3nt: TGTGCCAGCAGTTTACCTATAGGTCGCGCCGGGGAGCTGTTTTTT
abundance: -; d_gene: TRBD1; j_gene: TRBJ1-2; len: 15; v_gene: TRBV28; CDR3aa: CASSPPGQGNYGYTF; CDR3nt: TGTGCCAGCAGTCCACCGGGACAGGGGAACTATGGCTACACCTTC
abundance: -; d_gene: TRBD1; j_gene: TRBJ1-1; len: 15; v_gene: TRBV5-5; CDR3aa: CASSPLTGGRTEAFF; CDR3nt: TGTGCCAGCAGCCCCTTAACAGGGGGTCGCACTGAAGCTTTCTTT
abundance: once; d_gene: -; j_gene: TRBJ2-7; len: 17; v_gene: TRBV10-3; CDR3aa: CAISPILNRAAKEEQYF; CDR3nt: TGTGCCATCAGTCCAATCCTAAACAGGGCGGCCAAGGAAGAGCAGTACTTC
abundance: -; d_gene: -; j_gene: TRBJ2-7; len: 14; v_gene: TRBV11-3; CDR3aa: CASSLVSRNPEQYF; CDR3nt: TGTGCCAGCAGCTTAGTGTCTAGGAATCCCGAGCAGTACTTC
abundance: -; d_gene: -; j_gene: TRBJ1-5; len: 12; v_gene: TRBV5-6; CDR3aa: CASSFDSQPQHF; CDR3nt: TGTGCCAGCAGCTTCGACAGCCAGCCCCAGCATTTT
abundance: -; d_gene: TRBD1; j_gene: TRBJ2-7; len: 14; v_gene: TRBV30; CDR3aa: CAWMTGTGSYEQYF; CDR3nt: TGTGCCTGGATGACCGGGACAGGGTCCTACGAGCAGTACTTC
abundance: once; d_gene: TRBD1; j_gene: TRBJ2-7; len: 15; v_gene: TRBV19; CDR3aa: CASSSRDRVDYEQYF; CDR3nt: TGTGCCAGTAGTTCCCGGGACAGGGTCGACTACGAGCAGTACTTC
abundance: -; d_gene: -; j_gene: TRBJ1-1; len: 13; v_gene: TRBV7-3; CDR3aa: CASSLTVNTEAFF; CDR3nt: TGTGCCAGCAGCCTGACGGTTAACACTGAAGCTTTCTTT
abundance: -; d_gene: -; j_gene: TRBJ1-6; len: 16; v_gene: TRBV30; CDR3aa: CAWSPVRGGVDSPLHF; CDR3nt: TGTGCCTGGAGTCCGGTCCGGGGAGGAGTGGATTCACCCCTCCACTTT
abundance: -; d_gene: -; j_gene: TRBJ2-5; len: 13; v_gene: TRBV5-8; CDR3aa: CASSPGQIETQYF; CDR3nt: TGTGCCAGCAGCCCCGGACAGATTGAGACCCAGTACTTC
abundance: -; d_gene: -; j_gene: TRBJ1-4; len: 14; v_gene: TRBV5-1; CDR3aa: CASSLGLLNEKLFF; CDR3nt: TGCGCCAGCAGCTTAGGCCTCCTTAATGAAAAACTGTTTTTT
abundance: -; d_gene: -; j_gene: TRBJ2-5; len: 16; v_gene: TRBV10-3; CDR3aa: CAISESILDRKETQYF; CDR3nt: TGTGCCATCAGTGAGTCGATCTTGGACAGAAAAGAGACCCAGTACTTC
abundance: -; d_gene: -; j_gene: TRBJ2-1; len: 13; v_gene: TRBV7-7; CDR3aa: CASSPPGKREQFF; CDR3nt: TGTGCTAGCAGCCCGCCCGGGAAGCGGGAGCAGTTCTTC
abundance: once; d_gene: TRBD2; j_gene: TRBJ2-4; len: 17; v_gene: TRBV28; CDR3aa: CASSSPGGMGAKNIQYF; CDR3nt: TGTGCCAGCAGCTCACCCGGGGGGATGGGAGCCAAAAACATTCAGTACTTC
abundance: few; d_gene: -; j_gene: TRBJ1-1; len: 15; v_gene: TRBV19; CDR3aa: CASTPRFSSNTEAFF; CDR3nt: TGTGCCAGTACCCCTAGGTTTTCCTCGAACACTGAAGCTTTCTTT
abundance: -; d_gene: -; j_gene: TRBJ1-2; len: 13; v_gene: TRBV27; CDR3aa: CASSFISGSGYTF; CDR3nt: TGTGCCAGCAGTTTCATATCGGGGAGTGGCTACACCTTC
abundance: -; d_gene: -; j_gene: TRBJ2-3; len: 18; v_gene: TRBV28; CDR3aa: CASSSRQRGWSHTDTQYF; CDR3nt: TGTGCCAGCAGTTCGCGACAAAGGGGGTGGAGTCACACAGATACGCAGTATTTT
abundance: -; d_gene: TRBD2; j_gene: TRBJ2-5; len: 16; v_gene: TRBV18; CDR3aa: CASSPPPTSGKETQYF; CDR3nt: TGTGCCAGCTCACCACCCCCGACTAGCGGGAAAGAGACCCAGTACTTC
abundance: -; d_gene: TRBD2; j_gene: TRBJ2-3; len: 17; v_gene: TRBV28; CDR3aa: CASTFRMGLAGADTQYF; CDR3nt: TGTGCCAGCACCTTTCGAATGGGACTAGCGGGAGCAGATACGCAGTATTTT
abundance: -; d_gene: -; j_gene: TRBJ2-1; len: 17; v_gene: TRBV9; CDR3aa: CASSAGGGVSSYNEQFF; CDR3nt: TGTGCCAGCAGCGCCGGGGGCGGGGTAAGCTCCTACAATGAGCAGTTCTTC
abundance: -; d_gene: -; j_gene: TRBJ2-7; len: 15; v_gene: TRBV6-1; CDR3aa: CASSDMGQTLYEQYF; CDR3nt: TGTGCCAGCAGTGATATGGGACAAACCCTCTACGAGCAGTACTTC
abundance: -; d_gene: -; j_gene: TRBJ1-1; len: 16; v_gene: TRBV7-3; CDR3aa: CASSSPPGHRNTEAFF; CDR3nt: TGTGCCAGCAGCTCACCACCGGGACACAGGAACACTGAAGCTTTCTTT
abundance: -; d_gene: -; j_gene: TRBJ1-2; len: 13; v_gene: TRBV2; CDR3aa: CASGRTADGGYTF; CDR3nt: TGTGCCAGCGGCCGGACCGCCGACGGCGGCTACACCTTC
abundance: -; d_gene: TRBD2; j_gene: TRBJ2-3; len: 18; v_gene: TRBV6-1; CDR3aa: CASSGGGSGRASTDTQYF; CDR3nt: TGTGCCAGCAGTGGCGGTGGTAGCGGGAGGGCCAGCACAGATACGCAGTATTTT
abundance: -; d_gene: -; j_gene: TRBJ1-5; len: 14; v_gene: TRBV6-5; CDR3aa: CASSYSAGNQPQHF; CDR3nt: TGTGCCAGCAGTTACTCGGCGGGGAATCAGCCCCAGCATTTT
abundance: -; d_gene: -; j_gene: TRBJ2-1; len: 15; v_gene: TRBV5-1; CDR3aa: CASSFDGISYNEQFF; CDR3nt: TGCGCCAGCAGCTTCGACGGGATTTCCTACAATGAGCAGTTCTTC
abundance: -; d_gene: -; j_gene: TRBJ1-5; len: 16; v_gene: TRBV5-1; CDR3aa: CASSLGVRGIDQPQHF; CDR3nt: TGCGCCAGCAGCTTGGGGGTGAGGGGGATTGATCAGCCCCAGCATTTT
abundance: once; d_gene: -; j_gene: TRBJ2-7; len: 13; v_gene: TRBV7-3; CDR3aa: CASSLMTSHEQYF; CDR3nt: TGTGCCAGCAGCTTAATGACAAGCCACGAGCAGTACTTC
abundance: -; d_gene: -; j_gene: TRBJ2-7; len: 12; v_gene: TRBV19; CDR3aa: CASSIGVQKQYF; CDR3nt: TGTGCCAGTAGTATTGGGGTCCAAAAGCAGTACTTC
abundance: -; d_gene: -; j_gene: TRBJ1-1; len: 14; v_gene: TRBV30; CDR3aa: CAWSVEMGRKEAFF; CDR3nt: TGTGCCTGGAGTGTGGAAATGGGACGGAAAGAAGCTTTCTTT
abundance: -; d_gene: -; j_gene: TRBJ1-5; len: 14; v_gene: TRBV14; CDR3aa: CASTPTGGSPKSHF; CDR3nt: TGTGCCAGCACTCCTACGGGGGGGTCTCCAAAATCCCATTTT
abundance: -; d_gene: TRBD2; j_gene: TRBJ2-1; len: 14; v_gene: TRBV30; CDR3aa: CAWSATSAYNEQFF; CDR3nt: TGTGCCTGGAGTGCTACTAGCGCTTACAATGAGCAGTTCTTC
abundance: -; d_gene: TRBD1; j_gene: TRBJ1-3; len: 15; v_gene: TRBV27; CDR3aa: CASSPTGQGGNTIYF; CDR3nt: TGTGCCAGCAGCCCCACCGGACAGGGGGGAAACACCATATATTTT
abundance: -; d_gene: -; j_gene: TRBJ1-5; len: 14; v_gene: TRBV5-1; CDR3aa: CASSKDGSNQPQHF; CDR3nt: TGCGCCAGCAGCAAAGACGGTAGCAATCAGCCCCAGCATTTT
abundance: -; d_gene: -; j_gene: TRBJ2-7; len: 15; v_gene: TRBV6-5; CDR3aa: CASSYGGTGSYEQYF; CDR3nt: TGTGCCAGCAGTTACGGGGGGACCGGATCCTACGAGCAGTACTTC